The 9 T cell receptor beta chains below all came from one sample that was sequenced in a study of shared T cell receptors in the human thymus. Data came from immunoSEQ multiplex PCR; TCRdb stores just in-frame clones and leaves some out. Among some 760,000 clones listed, around 85% were seen once. The data also belong to a second study, concerning human thymus T cells.

The specimen was thymocytes. Receptor source: a girl under three years old with a congenital heart defect.

V and J are TRBV10-3 and TRBJ2-7; perhaps TRBD1 as D (6 bases). Germline values: CDR1 ENHRY, CDR2 SYGVKD. The ends were cut back, 10 bases at V and 3 bases at J, with 10 bases in the middle. This CDR3 has 11 residues. The CDR3 DNA reads TGTGCCACCTCAGGGGACTACGAGCAGTACTTC. Its translation: CATSGDYEQYF.

V is TRBV4-1 and J is TRBJ2-7; D is perhaps TRBD2 (5 bases). The CDR3 extends over 15 amino acids. V lost 4 bases and J 6 bases, leaving 19 bases between the germline ends. Germline V CDR1 and CDR2: MGHRA, YSYEKL. The CDR3 coding sequence is TGCGCCAGCAGCCCAACACTAGTGCCTCGTCCCGAGCAGTACTTC. It specifies CASSPTLVPRPEQYF.

The chain recombines TRBV7-2 with TRBJ2-5; perhaps TRBD2 as D (5 bases). The length of the CDR3 is 17 residues. Trimming took 6 bases from V and 2 from J, leaving 22 bases between them. Germline-derived CDR1 and CDR2 are SGHTA and FQGNSA. CDR3 residues: CASRSLDFTGKQETQYF. In DNA form, the CDR3 reads TGTGCCAGCAGATCGCTCGACTTTACCGGGAAGCAAGAGACCCAGTACTTC.

The chain is built from TRBV25-1 and TRBJ1-6; 11 bases are shared with TRBD1. Germline loops: CDR1 MGHDK, CDR2 SYGVNS. The length of the CDR3 is 14 residues. V trimming: 8 bases; J trimming: 8 bases; junction bases outside the gene matches: 5. The CDR3 is CASLGGQGDSPLHF. Here the CDR3 DNA reads TGTGCCAGCTTAGGGGGACAGGGGGATTCACCCCTCCACTTT.

The chain couples TRBV5-1 to TRBJ2-5; TRBD2 matches at 8 bases. Trimming cost V 5 bases and J 5 bases; bases outside gene matches: 23. CDR3 length equals 19 residues. CDR1 and CDR2 (germline): SGHRS, YFSETQ. In nucleotides, the CDR3 is TGCGCCAGCAGAAGACATTTTCTGGGGCGGGGGGAACCTGTCGAGACCCAGTACTTC. Translated: CASRRHFLGRGEPVETQYF.

This clone was found once. The gene calls are TRBV6-1 and TRBJ1-2, with 8 bases fitting TRBD1. Unmatched junction bases numbered 5, after V lost 4 bases and J lost 4 bases. This CDR3 comprises 14 residues. CDR1 is MNHNS and CDR2 is SASEGT in the germline V gene. CDR3: CASSVRQGIYGYTF. The DNA for the CDR3 is TGTGCCAGCAGTGTAAGACAGGGGATCTATGGCTACACCTTC.

The V call is TRBV27, the J call TRBJ1-1, with 7 positions matching TRBD1. Germline V gene lookup returns CDR1 MNHEY and CDR2 SMNVEV (reference sequence). The CDR3 has 13 residues. After removal of 3 bases from V and 3 bases from J, the junction contained 1 base not matched to a gene. The CDR3, as DNA: TGTGCCAGCAGTTTCCAGGGGGACACTGAAGCTTTCTTT. This sequence encodes CASSFQGDTEAFF.

The chain carries TRBV11-2 and TRBJ2-1, with 10 bases aligning to TRBD1. Germline V gene data show CDR1 as SGHAT and CDR2 as FQNNGV. V shed 1 base and J 7 bases; nucleotides not matched to a gene: 13. CDR3 length: 18 residues. Here the CDR3 DNA reads TGTGCCAGCAGCTTAGGCTCGCCCGGGACAGGGGATTCGAATGAGCAGTTCTTC. As protein: CASSLGSPGTGDSNEQFF.

The rearrangement links TRBV9 to TRBJ1-2; 8 positions match TRBD1. Trimming took 2 bases from V and 0 from J; bases not matched to a gene: 6. Germline CDR1 and CDR2: SGDLS and YYNGEE. This CDR3 is 16 amino acids long. CDR3 DNA sequence: TGTGCCAGCAGCGTCGCAGGGGGCCCCGCTAACTATGGCTACACCTTC. Translation gives CASSVAGGPANYGYTF.